Described below is a single T cell receptor beta chain sequence and its context. The data belong to a study of shared clonotypes between healthy human individuals. The CDR3 has 15 residues. Germline CDR1 reads MNHEY; CDR2 reads SMNVEV (reference sequence). The ends were cut back, 7 bases at V and 4 bases at J, with 18 bases in the middle. Donors had no recently reported acute infections or vaccinations and were HIV-negative. The data were produced by immunoSEQ multiplex PCR, yet TCRdb's version contains in-frame clones alone and is incomplete. The data show about 96,000 clones, less than 50% seen once.

This TCR was recovered from a woman in her thirties or forties in good health. Some clones in this sample may be carry-over from other donors' samples. The genes are TRBV27 and TRBJ2-3; no firm D call. The sequencing sample was made of PBMCs. The CDR3 nucleotides read TGTGCCAGCAACCCACAAAGAACGGGCGCAGATACGCAGTATTTT. Residues: CASNPQRTGADTQYF.